This record looks at one T cell receptor beta chain sequence and its context. This clone's antigen is unknown. No much larger clone is present one base from it, and per-base qualities are unavailable. This entry comes from a study of control samples from healthy donors and cancer patients (dated by TCRdb to the early 2020s). Library prep was done by the immunoSEQ multiplex PCR assay. Entries here come from immuneACCESS through TCRdb and include only in-frame sequences with V and J called. Some clones fail to appear in such tables; in the studies checked, an unresolved V gene covers under half of the shortfall, and the cause of the remainder is unknown. The sample table shows about 44,000 clones, and around 87% are seen once. The ten largest clones take up 9.5% to 13% of the sample. The sample comprised PBMCs. This TCR derives from a woman aged 55-69 years with lung cancer.

The DNA sequence is TGTGCCTGGAGTGTAGACCCGATAGGGCAGTTCTTC. Its coded protein is CAWSVDPIGQFF. The rearranged segments are TRBV30 and TRBJ2-1; no D segment can be confidently identified. Trimming costs V 0 bases and J 12 bases, and their ends lie 12 bases apart. As encoded in the germline V gene (reference sequence), CDR1 is GTSNPN while CDR2 is SVGIG. The CDR3, cysteine through phenylalanine, is 12 amino acids long. Just CDR3 DNA is preserved here, 36 bases in frame from base 1.